This T cell receptor beta chain was captured by sequencing in a study of cytomegalovirus exposure and HLA in healthy donors. Per the germline V gene, CDR1 is LNHDA and CDR2 is SQIVND (reference sequence). The CDR3 is 16 amino acids. The J segment lost 0 bases and the V segment lost 4 bases, leaving 5 bases of the junction unmatched. With respect to this clone: As yet, its antigen is unknown.

Notes on the study in general: Researchers catalogued roughly 150 TCR beta chains as cytomegalovirus-associated. Under in vitro conditions, three CMV-associated chains were confirmed as specific for CMV antigens.

13 Jbeta primers and 60 Vbeta primers were used for the PCR. Method: immunoSEQ multiplex PCR; TCRdb's copy keeps in-frame clones and lacks some. The sample holds 150,000 to 200,000 clones, 81% seen once. Source material: PBMCs. This sequence joins TRBV19 and TRBJ2-7, with 11 bases identical to TRBD2. The sequence came from a man in his late teens or twenties in good health and CMV-seronegative. The DNA of the CDR3 is TGTGCCAGTAGTAGAACTAGCGGGAGAGGCTCCTACGAGCAGTACTTC. Translation gives CASSRTSGRGSYEQYF.